This T cell receptor (beta chain) was sequenced for a study of blood T cells in healthy people across ages. Study-wide results and caveats: Age advanced and TCR beta diversity per million T cells fell, roughly linearly. The long-lived group displayed more naive CD4+ cells, plus higher diversity, than the aged donors did.

Drawn from each donor were roughly 10 milliliters of peripheral blood. Combining a sample-barcoded 5' primer with a J-beta primer mix, a second PCR ran for 7 to 11 cycles. Each cDNA molecule was tagged by a template-switch adaptor that had 12 random nucleotides. TCRdb ran MiXCR on the 5' RACE reads and lists one entry per CDR3 protein. The data hold some 730,000 distinct CDR3 sequences, with about a fifth observed a single time. In regard to this clonotype: The antigen is unknown.

The CDR3 loop spans 13 amino acids. Germline V gene sequence: CDR1 KGHSH, CDR2 LQKENI. Sequenced sample: blood. This TCR derives from a man aged 65-85 years in good health. The V and J genes are TRBV18 and TRBJ2-1; D is undetermined. CDR3 in DNA: TGTGCTTGTTCGGATAACTCCTACAATGAGCAGTTCTTC. This gives the protein CACSDNSYNEQFF.